Presented here are 17 T cell receptor beta chains from one specimen sequenced in a study of OX40 agonist ivuxolimab in advanced cancers. This table comes from immunoSEQ multiplex PCR, and its TCRdb copy is limited to in-frame clones, with some not included. The profile shows about 110,000 clones, about nine tenths of them singletons. The input for sequencing was CD4+ or CD8+ T cells sorted from blood, taken in a trial of the OX40 agonist ivuxolimab. Every receptor here comes from an adult with an advanced solid tumor such as melanoma, head and neck, liver or kidney cancer.

The chain combines TRBV5-1 with TRBJ1-1; no clear D. The CDR3 totals 15 residues. The V and J ends lost 2 bases and 0 bases respectively, with 11 bases between them. The V gene's germline CDR1 is SGHRS and CDR2 YFSETQ. CDR3 in amino acids: CASSLISSVNTEAFF. Here the CDR3 DNA reads TGCGCCAGCAGCTTAATCAGTTCCGTGAACACTGAAGCTTTCTTT.

The chain recombines TRBV6-5 with TRBJ2-7; D may be TRBD1 (5 bases). Germline V gives CDR1 MNHEY, CDR2 SVGAGI. V lost 4 bases, J lost 0 bases, and 10 bases lay in between. The CDR3 length is 14 residues. The CDR3 coding sequence is TGTGCCAGCAGTTTTACGACAGACTCCTACGAGCAGTACTTC. Translation gives CASSFTTDSYEQYF.

This rearrangement joins TRBV28 to TRBJ1-2; no firm D call. This CDR3 has 15 residues. V was shortened by 2 bases and J by 1 base, with 11 bases between the two germline ends. Germline-derived CDR1 and CDR2 are MDHEN and SYDVKM. The CDR3, as DNA: TGTGCCAGCAGTTTACCAGCTATCGGTAACTATGGCTACACCTTC. Translated, it gives CASSLPAIGNYGYTF.

This chain uses TRBV5-1 with TRBJ1-6, with D possibly matching TRBD1 (6 bases). This CDR3 has 14 amino acids. The V end was cut by 4 bases, the J end by 7 bases, with 12 bases between. CDR1 is SGHRS and CDR2 is YFSETQ in the germline V gene. CDR3 bases: TGCGCCAGCAGCCGACAGGACGGGAATTCACCCCTCCACTTT. It encodes CASSRQDGNSPLHF.

The chain is built from TRBV28 and TRBJ2-7; tentatively, D is TRBD1 (6 bases). The CDR3 has 12 residues. CDR1 is MDHEN and CDR2 is SYDVKM in the germline V gene. Between the trimmed V and J ends, which lost 6 bases and 3 bases, there was a span of 9 bases. The CDR3 DNA is TGTGCCAGCAGCAACAGGGTCTACGAGCAGTACTTC. This sequence encodes CASSNRVYEQYF.

The J gene is TRBJ1-4, the V gene TRBV28; a weak D match, TRBD1 (5 bases). This CDR3 has 16 residues. With 5 bases removed from V and 8 bases from J, the gap between germline ends came to 21 bases. In germline, CDR1 is MDHEN, CDR2 SYDVKM. The CDR3 DNA sequence: TGTGCCAGCAGTCGGTTGGGGGTTGGTCGGGAAGAAAAACTGTTTTTT. Translated, it gives CASSRLGVGREEKLFF.

The genes are TRBV7-9 and TRBJ2-5; TRBD2 matches at 7 bases. Trimming cost V 5 bases and J 2 bases; bases outside gene matches: 5. Germline V gene sequence: CDR1 SEHNR, CDR2 FQNEAQ (reference sequence). The CDR3 runs to 14 residues. The CDR3 DNA reads as TGTGCCAGCAGCCCATTTAGCGGGCAAGAGACCCAGTACTTC. Its protein product is CASSPFSGQETQYF.

On this clone: The junction departs from the called germline gene at one end, perhaps through a read error. This chain uses TRBV10-2 with TRBJ1-4; possible D gene TRBD1, 6 bases. The germline V gene has CDR1 WSHSY and CDR2 SAAADI. There are 14 residues in the CDR3. In DNA, the CDR3 is TGCGCCAGCAGTGCCATGGGGGGCAGTTCAAGGAGCACCTTT. Encoded protein: CASSAMGGSSRSTF.

This chain links TRBV7-9 with TRBJ2-3; D is uncertain. Per the germline V gene, CDR1 is SEHNR and CDR2 is FQNEAQ (reference sequence). The CDR3 has 12 residues. Trimming pared 4 bases from V and 0 bases from J, leaving 2 bases between. CDR3 sequence reads: CASSSSTDTQYF. The CDR3 coding sequence is TGTGCCAGCAGCTCCAGCACAGATACGCAGTATTTT.

The V and J genes are TRBV9 and TRBJ1-1; 10 bases agree with TRBD1. Germline V gives CDR1 SGDLS, CDR2 YYNGEE. V lost 3 bases and J lost 4; bases outside the gene matches: 0. The CDR3 has 13 amino acids. The CDR3 DNA follows: TGTGCCAGCAGCGGGGACAGGGGCACTGAAGCTTTCTTT. Encoded protein: CASSGDRGTEAFF.

The chain couples TRBV14 to TRBJ1-2; no clear D. Germline CDR1 reads SGHDN; CDR2 reads FVKESK. Trimming stripped 4 bases from V and 4 bases from J, with 16 bases between. This CDR3 has 15 residues. DNA for the CDR3: TGTGCCAGCAGCCCACCGGGAGCAGTGCCCTATGGCTACACCTTC. It translates to CASSPPGAVPYGYTF.

The chain is built from TRBV6-1 and TRBJ1-1; tentative D call: TRBD1 (6 bases). This CDR3 is 11 amino acids long. V was clipped by 6 bases and J by 11 bases, with 13 bases between them. Germline V gene sequence: CDR1 MNHNS, CDR2 SASEGT. The CDR3 DNA sequence: TGTGCCAGCAGCATTGACAGGCGGGCTTTCTTT. It encodes CASSIDRRAFF.

The chain links TRBV30 to TRBJ2-6, with 7 nucleotides matching TRBD1. J was trimmed by 4 bases and V by 3 bases; bases with no gene match: 6. The CDR3 totals 15 residues. Germline CDR1 is GTSNPN and CDR2 is SVGIG (reference sequence). The CDR3 DNA follows: TGTGCCTGGAGCAGACAGGGCTTCGGGGCCAACGTCCTGACTTTC. It encodes CAWSRQGFGANVLTF.

V and J are TRBV6-6 and TRBJ1-2; D ambiguous. V lost 6 bases and J 3 bases, leaving 14 bases between the germline ends. The CDR3 sequence is 14 residues long. CDR1 and CDR2 (germline): MNHNY, SVGAGI (reference sequence). The CDR3 here is CASSHGGLDYGYTF. The CDR3 nucleotides read TGTGCCAGCAGCCACGGAGGTCTGGACTATGGCTACACCTTC.

The CDR3 loop is CASSLASRADYGYTF. The CDR3 region has the DNA TGTGCCAGCAGCTTAGCTAGTAGGGCCGACTATGGCTACACCTTC. The chain uses TRBV7-2 and TRBJ1-2; no definite D call. The germline V and J ends were trimmed by 0 bases and 3 bases, with 11 bases remaining between them. Germline CDR1 SGHTA, CDR2 FQGNSA. The CDR3 length is 15 residues.

The V call is TRBV7-2, the J call TRBJ1-2; 7 positions match TRBD1. The J segment lost 4 bases and the V segment lost 0 bases, leaving 5 bases of the junction unmatched. The CDR3 spans 15 residues. Germline values: CDR1 SGHTA, CDR2 FQGNSA. This CDR3 is CASSLARQGGYGYTF. The CDR3 DNA is TGTGCCAGCAGCTTAGCGCGGCAGGGGGGCTATGGCTACACCTTC.

The V gene is TRBV2, the J gene TRBJ2-7, with 11 nucleotides matching TRBD2. The CDR3 has 15 residues. Germline V gives CDR1 SNHLY, CDR2 FYNNEI. With V trimmed by 5 bases and J by 5 bases, 8 bases remained unmatched. This chain's CDR3 is CASSYSGGAVNEQYF. CDR3 bases: TGTGCCAGCAGTTATAGCGGGGGGGCCGTCAACGAGCAGTACTTC.